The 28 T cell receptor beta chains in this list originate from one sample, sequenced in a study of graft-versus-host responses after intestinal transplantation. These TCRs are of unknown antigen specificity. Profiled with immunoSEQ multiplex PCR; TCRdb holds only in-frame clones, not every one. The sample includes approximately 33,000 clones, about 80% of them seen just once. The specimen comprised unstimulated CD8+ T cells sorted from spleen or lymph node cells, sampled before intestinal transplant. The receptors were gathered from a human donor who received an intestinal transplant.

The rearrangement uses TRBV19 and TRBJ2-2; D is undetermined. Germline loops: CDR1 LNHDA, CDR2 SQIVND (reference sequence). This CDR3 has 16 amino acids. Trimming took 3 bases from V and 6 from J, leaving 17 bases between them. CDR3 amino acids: CASSIKANPQAGELFF. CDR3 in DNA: TGTGCCAGTAGTATTAAGGCCAACCCCCAGGCCGGGGAGCTGTTTTTT.

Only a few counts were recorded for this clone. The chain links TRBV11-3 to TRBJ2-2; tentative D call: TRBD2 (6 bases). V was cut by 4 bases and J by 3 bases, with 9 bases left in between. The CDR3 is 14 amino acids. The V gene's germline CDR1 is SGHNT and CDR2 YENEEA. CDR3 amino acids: CASSSGGYTGELFF. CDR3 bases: TGTGCCAGCAGCTCCGGGGGATACACCGGGGAGCTGTTTTTT.

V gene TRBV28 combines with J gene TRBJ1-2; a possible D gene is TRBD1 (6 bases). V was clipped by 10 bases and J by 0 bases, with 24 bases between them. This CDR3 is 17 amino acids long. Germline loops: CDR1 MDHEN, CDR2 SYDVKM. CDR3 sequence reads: CAILWEGSGTTNYGYTF. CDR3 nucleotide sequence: TGTGCCATCCTTTGGGAGGGGTCCGGGACAACTAACTATGGCTACACCTTC.

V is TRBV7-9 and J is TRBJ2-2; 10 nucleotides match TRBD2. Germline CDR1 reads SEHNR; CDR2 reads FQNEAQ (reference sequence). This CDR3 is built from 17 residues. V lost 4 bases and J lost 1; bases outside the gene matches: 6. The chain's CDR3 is CASSSTLAGGNTGELFF. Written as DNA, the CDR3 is TGTGCCAGCAGCTCGACTTTAGCGGGAGGGAACACCGGGGAGCTGTTTTTT.

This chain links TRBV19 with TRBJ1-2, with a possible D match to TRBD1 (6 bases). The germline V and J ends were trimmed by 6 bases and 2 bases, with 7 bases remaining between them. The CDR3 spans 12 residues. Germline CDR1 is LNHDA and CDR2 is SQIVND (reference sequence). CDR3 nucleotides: TGTGCCAGTAGGCAGGGGAACTATGGCTACACCTTC. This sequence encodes CASRQGNYGYTF.

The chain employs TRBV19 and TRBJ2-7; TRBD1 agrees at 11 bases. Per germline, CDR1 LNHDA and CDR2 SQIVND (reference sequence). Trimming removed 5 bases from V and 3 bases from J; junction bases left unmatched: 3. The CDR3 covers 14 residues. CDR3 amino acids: CASSVGTGGYEQYF. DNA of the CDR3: TGTGCCAGTAGTGTCGGGACAGGGGGCTACGAGCAGTACTTC.

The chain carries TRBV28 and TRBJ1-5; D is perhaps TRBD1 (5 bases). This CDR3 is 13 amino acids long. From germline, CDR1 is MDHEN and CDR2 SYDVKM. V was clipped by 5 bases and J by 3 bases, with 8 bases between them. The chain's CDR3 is CASSPGLNQPQHF. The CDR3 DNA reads TGTGCCAGCAGTCCAGGGCTCAATCAGCCCCAGCATTTT.

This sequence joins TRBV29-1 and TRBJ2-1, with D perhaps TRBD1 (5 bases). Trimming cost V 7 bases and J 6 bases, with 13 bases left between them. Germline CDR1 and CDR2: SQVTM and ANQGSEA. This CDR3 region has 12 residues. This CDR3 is CSARVLSNEQFF. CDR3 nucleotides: TGCAGCGCCAGGGTCCTTTCCAATGAGCAGTTCTTC.

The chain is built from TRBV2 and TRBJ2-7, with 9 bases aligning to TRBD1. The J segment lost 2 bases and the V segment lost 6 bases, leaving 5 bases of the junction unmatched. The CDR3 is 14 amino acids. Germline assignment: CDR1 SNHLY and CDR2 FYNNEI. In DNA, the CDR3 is TGTGCCAGCAGACGGGACAGGGCTACCTACGAGCAGTACTTC. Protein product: CASRRDRATYEQYF.

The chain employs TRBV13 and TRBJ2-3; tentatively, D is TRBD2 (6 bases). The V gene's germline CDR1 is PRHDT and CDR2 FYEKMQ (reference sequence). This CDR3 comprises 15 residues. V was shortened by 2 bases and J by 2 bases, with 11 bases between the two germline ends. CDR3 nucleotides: TGTGCCAGCAGCTTAAGCGGGCCCTACACAGATACGCAGTATTTT. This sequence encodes CASSLSGPYTDTQYF.

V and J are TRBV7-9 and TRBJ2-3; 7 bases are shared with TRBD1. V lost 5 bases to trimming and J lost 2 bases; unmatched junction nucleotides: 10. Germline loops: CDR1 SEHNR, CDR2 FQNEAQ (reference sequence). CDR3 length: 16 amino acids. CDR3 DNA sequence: TGTGCCAGCAGCCCAAGGTACAGGGGTGCCACAGATACGCAGTATTTT. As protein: CASSPRYRGATDTQYF.

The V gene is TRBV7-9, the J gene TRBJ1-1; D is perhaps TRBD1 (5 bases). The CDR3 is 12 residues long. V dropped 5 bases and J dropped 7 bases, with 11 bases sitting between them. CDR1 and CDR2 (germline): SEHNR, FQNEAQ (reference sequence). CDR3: CASSLQGLEAFF. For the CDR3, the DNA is TGTGCCAGCAGCCTCCAGGGTCTTGAAGCTTTCTTT.

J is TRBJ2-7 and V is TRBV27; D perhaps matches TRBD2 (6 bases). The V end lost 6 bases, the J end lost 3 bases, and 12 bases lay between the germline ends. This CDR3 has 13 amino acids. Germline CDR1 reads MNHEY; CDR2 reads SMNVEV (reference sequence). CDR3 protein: CASRGGMGYEQYF. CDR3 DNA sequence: TGTGCCAGCAGAGGAGGGATGGGCTACGAGCAGTACTTC.

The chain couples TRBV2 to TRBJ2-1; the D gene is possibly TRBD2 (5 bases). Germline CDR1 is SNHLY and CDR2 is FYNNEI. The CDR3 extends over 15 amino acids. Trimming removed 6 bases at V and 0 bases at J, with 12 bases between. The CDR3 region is CASSKSGNSYNEQFF. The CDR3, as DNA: TGTGCCAGCAGCAAGAGCGGAAACTCCTACAATGAGCAGTTCTTC.

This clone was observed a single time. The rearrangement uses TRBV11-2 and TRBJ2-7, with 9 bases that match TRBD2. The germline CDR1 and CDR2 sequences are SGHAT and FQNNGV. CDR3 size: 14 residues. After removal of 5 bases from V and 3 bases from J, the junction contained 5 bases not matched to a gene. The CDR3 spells CASSERGAYYEQYF. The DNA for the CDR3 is TGTGCCAGCAGCGAGCGGGGGGCGTACTACGAGCAGTACTTC.

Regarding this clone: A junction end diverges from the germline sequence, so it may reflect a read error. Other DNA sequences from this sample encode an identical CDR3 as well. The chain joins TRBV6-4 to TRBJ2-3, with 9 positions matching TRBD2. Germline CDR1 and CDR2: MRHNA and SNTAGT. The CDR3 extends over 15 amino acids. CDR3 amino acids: CASSDSGTSPDTQYF. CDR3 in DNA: TGTGCCAGCAGCGACTCAGGGACTAGCCCAGATACGCAGTATTTT.

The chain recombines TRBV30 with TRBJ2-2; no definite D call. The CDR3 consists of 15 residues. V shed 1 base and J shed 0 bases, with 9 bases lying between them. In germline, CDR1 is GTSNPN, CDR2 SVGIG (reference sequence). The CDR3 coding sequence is TGTGCCTGGAGTGGTGAGGTGACGAACACCGGGGAGCTGTTTTTT. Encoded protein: CAWSGEVTNTGELFF.

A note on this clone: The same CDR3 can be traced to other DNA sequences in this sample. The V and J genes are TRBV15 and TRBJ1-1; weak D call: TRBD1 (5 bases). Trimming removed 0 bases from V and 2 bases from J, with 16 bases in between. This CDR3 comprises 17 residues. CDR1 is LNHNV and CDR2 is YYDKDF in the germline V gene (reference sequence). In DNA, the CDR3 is TGTGCCACCAGCAGAGATCGGTACAGGACCATAAACACTGAAGCTTTCTTT. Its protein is CATSRDRYRTINTEAFF.

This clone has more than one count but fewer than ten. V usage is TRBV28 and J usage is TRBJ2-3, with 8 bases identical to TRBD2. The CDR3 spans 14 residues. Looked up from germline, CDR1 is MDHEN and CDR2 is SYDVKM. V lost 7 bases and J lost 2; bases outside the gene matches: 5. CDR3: CASTAGGHTDTQYF. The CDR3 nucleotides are TGTGCCAGCACGGCGGGGGGTCACACAGATACGCAGTATTTT.

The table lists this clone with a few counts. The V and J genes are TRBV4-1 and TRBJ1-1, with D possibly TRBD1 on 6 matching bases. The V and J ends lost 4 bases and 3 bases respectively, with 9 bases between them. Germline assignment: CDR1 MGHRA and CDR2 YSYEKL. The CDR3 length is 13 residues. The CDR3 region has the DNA TGCGCCAGCAGCCGCGGGGGCGACACTGAAGCTTTCTTT. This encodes CASSRGGDTEAFF.

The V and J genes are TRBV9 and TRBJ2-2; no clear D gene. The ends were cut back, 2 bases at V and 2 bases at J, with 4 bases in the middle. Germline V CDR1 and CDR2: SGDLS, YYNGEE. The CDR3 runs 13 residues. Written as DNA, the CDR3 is TGTGCCAGCAGCGTGGGCAACACCGGGGAGCTGTTTTTT. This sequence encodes CASSVGNTGELFF. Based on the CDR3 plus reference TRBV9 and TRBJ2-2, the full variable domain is DSGVTQTPKHLITATGQRVTLRCSPRSGDLSVYWYQQSLDQGLQFLIQYYNGEERAKGNILERFSAQQFPDLHSELNLSSLELGDSALYFCASSVGNTGELFFGEGSRLTVL.

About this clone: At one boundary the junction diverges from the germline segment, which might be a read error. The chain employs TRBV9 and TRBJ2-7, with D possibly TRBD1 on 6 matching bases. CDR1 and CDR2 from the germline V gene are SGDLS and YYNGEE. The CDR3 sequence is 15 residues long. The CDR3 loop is CASSVGGQGTSPFNF. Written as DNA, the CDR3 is TGTGCCAGCAGCGTAGGGGGGCAGGGCACCAGCCCTTTCAACTTC. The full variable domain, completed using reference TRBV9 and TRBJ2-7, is DSGVTQTPKHLITATGQRVTLRCSPRSGDLSVYWYQQSLDQGLQFLIQYYNGEERAKGNILERFSAQQFPDLHSELNLSSLELGDSALYFCASSVGGQGTSPFNFGPGTRLTVT.

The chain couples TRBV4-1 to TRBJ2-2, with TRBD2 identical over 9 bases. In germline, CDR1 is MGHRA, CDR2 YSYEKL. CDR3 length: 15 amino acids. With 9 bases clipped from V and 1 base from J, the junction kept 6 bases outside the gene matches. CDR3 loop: CARLRTSVNTGELFF. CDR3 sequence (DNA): TGCGCCAGGCTAAGGACTAGCGTGAACACCGGGGAGCTGTTTTTT.

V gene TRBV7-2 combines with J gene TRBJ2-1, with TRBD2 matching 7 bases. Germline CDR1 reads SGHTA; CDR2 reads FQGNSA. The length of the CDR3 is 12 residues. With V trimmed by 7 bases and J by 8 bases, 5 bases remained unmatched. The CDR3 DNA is TGTGCCAGCACCGGAGCGGGATATGAGCAGTTCTTC. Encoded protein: CASTGAGYEQFF.

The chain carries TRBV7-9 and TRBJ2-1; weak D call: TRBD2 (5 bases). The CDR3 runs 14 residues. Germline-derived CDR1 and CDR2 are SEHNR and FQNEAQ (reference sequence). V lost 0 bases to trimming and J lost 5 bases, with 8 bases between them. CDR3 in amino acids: CASSLALRDNEQFF. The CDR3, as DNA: TGTGCCAGCAGCTTAGCGTTGCGGGACAATGAGCAGTTCTTC. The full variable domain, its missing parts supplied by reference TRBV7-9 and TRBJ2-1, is DTGVSQNPRHKITKRGQNVTFRCDPISEHNRLYWYRQTLGQGPEFLTYFQNEAQLEKSRLLSDRFSAERPKGSFSTLEIQRTEQGDSAMYLCASSLALRDNEQFFGPGTRLTVL.

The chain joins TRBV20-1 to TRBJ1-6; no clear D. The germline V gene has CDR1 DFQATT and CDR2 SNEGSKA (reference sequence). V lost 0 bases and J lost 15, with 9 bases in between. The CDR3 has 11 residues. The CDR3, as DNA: TGCAGTGCTAGAGACAGTTATAACCTCCACTTT. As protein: CSARDSYNLHF.

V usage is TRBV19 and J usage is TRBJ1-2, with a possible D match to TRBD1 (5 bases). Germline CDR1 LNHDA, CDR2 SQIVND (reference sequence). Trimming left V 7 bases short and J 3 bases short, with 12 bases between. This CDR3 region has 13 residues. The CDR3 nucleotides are TGTGCCAGTACCCCACAGGAATACTATGGCTACACCTTC. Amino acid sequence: CASTPQEYYGYTF. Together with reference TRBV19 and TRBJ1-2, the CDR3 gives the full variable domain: DGGITQSPKYLFRKEGQNVTLSCEQNLNHDAMYWYRQDPGQGLRLIYYSQIVNDFQKGDIAEGYSVSREKKESFPLTVTSAQKNPTAFYLCASTPQEYYGYTFGSGTRLTVV.

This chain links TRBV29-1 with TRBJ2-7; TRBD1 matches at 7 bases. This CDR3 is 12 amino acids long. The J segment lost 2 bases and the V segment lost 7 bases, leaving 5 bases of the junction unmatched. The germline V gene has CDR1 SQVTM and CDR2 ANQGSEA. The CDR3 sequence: CSGGTVPYEQYF. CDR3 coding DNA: TGCAGCGGGGGGACAGTCCCCTACGAGCAGTACTTC.